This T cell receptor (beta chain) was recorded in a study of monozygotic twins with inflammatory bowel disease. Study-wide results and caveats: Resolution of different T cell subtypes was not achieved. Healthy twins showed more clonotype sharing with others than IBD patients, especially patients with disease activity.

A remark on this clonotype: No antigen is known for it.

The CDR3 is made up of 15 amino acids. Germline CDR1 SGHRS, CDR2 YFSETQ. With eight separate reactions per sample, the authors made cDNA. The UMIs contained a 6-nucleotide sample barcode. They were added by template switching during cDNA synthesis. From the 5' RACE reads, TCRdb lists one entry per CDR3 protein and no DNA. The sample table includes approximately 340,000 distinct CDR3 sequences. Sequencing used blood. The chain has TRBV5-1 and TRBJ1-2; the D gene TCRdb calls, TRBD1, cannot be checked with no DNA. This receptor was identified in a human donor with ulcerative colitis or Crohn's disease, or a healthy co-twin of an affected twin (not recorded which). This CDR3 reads CASSLGRGQSEGYTF.